This T cell receptor beta chain emerged from a study of blood T cells in healthy people across ages. The study's findings and limits: In long-lived donors, naive CD4+ cell counts and diversity exceeded those of aged donors.

Every donor contributed roughly 10 milliliters of peripheral blood by blood draw. The CDR3 spans 17 residues. Germline V lookup: CDR1 LNHNV, CDR2 YYDKDF (reference sequence). With 0 bases clipped from V and 7 bases from J, the junction kept 8 bases outside the gene matches. Concerning this clonotype: Its antigen remains unidentified.

A second PCR, run for about 6 to 11 cycles, used a sample-barcoded 5' primer plus a J-beta primer mix. A template-switch adaptor with 12 random nucleotides tagged each cDNA molecule. One entry per CDR3 protein results from TCRdb running MiXCR on the 5' RACE reads. Here the sample spans some 920,000 distinct CDR3 sequences, roughly 50% being singletons. The material sequenced was blood. This sequence was found in a woman in her sixties in good health. This chain connects TRBV15 to TRBJ1-6; 8 nucleotides align to TRBD1. The CDR3 DNA reads TGTGCCACCAGCAGAGATCAAATATGGGACAGGAATTCACCCCTCCACTTT. The encoded protein is CATSRDQIWDRNSPLHF.